A selection of T cell receptor beta chains follows, all from one sample in a study of shared clonotypes between healthy human individuals. Only in-frame clones appear in the TCRdb table, and some are missing; sequencing was by immunoSEQ multiplex PCR. Of about 380,000 clones detected, 96% appear once; the ten largest clones hold less than 0.35%. Sequenced input: memory CD8+ T cells sorted from blood. The receptor source for this set is a man aged 25-45 years in good health. The CDR3 runs from the conserved cysteine through the conserved F or W. D genes are given only for firm matches.

D gene: .
V gene: TRBV7-6
J gene: TRBJ2-5
CDR3 DNA: TGTGCCAGCAGCTTAGAGGGGGGCTCGAGGGAGACCCAGTACTTC
CDR3 protein: CASSLEGGSRETQYF

D gene: .
V gene: TRBV5-6
J gene: TRBJ1-3
CDR3 DNA: TGTGCCAGCAGCTTGACTCTATTCTCTGGAAACACCATATATTTT
CDR3 protein: CASSLTLFSGNTIYF

D gene: .
V gene: TRBV18
J gene: TRBJ2-7
CDR3 DNA: TGTGCCAGCTCACCCGGGAGTAGGAGGAACGAGCAGTACTTC
CDR3 protein: CASSPGSRRNEQYF

D gene: TRBD1
V gene: TRBV5-1
J gene: TRBJ2-1
CDR3 DNA: TGCGCCAGCAGCTTGGGCGGGACAGGACTCCTCTACAATGAGCAGTTCTTC
CDR3 protein: CASSLGGTGLLYNEQFF

D gene: .
V gene: TRBV25-1
J gene: TRBJ2-5
CDR3 DNA: TGTGCCAGCGGAAAGGGGGGGATCGTAGAGACCCAGTACTTC
CDR3 protein: CASGKGGIVETQYF

D gene: .
V gene: TRBV7-6
J gene: TRBJ1-1
CDR3 DNA: TGTGCCAGCAGCTTAGTTTCTTTCACTGAAGCTTTCTTT
CDR3 protein: CASSLVSFTEAFF

D gene: TRBD1
V gene: TRBV5-1
J gene: TRBJ2-7
CDR3 DNA: TGCGCCAGCAGGGGGACAGGGCCCTACGAGCAGTACTTC
CDR3 protein: CASRGTGPYEQYF

D gene: TRBD2
V gene: TRBV30
J gene: TRBJ2-1
CDR3 DNA: TGTGCCTGGAGTGCGCTAGCGGGAAACAATGAGCAGTTCTTC
CDR3 protein: CAWSALAGNNEQFF

D gene: .
V gene: TRBV9
J gene: TRBJ2-7
CDR3 DNA: TGTGCCAGCAGCGTAGACAGCCTCGATGACTACGAGCAGTACTTC
CDR3 protein: CASSVDSLDDYEQYF

D gene: .
V gene: TRBV12-2
J gene: TRBJ2-5
CDR3 DNA: TGTGCAAGTACGGAACCTAGCGTACGAGGGGAGACCCAGTACTTC
CDR3 protein: CASTEPSVRGETQYF

D gene: .
V gene: TRBV5-3
J gene: TRBJ1-2
CDR3 DNA: TGTGCCAGAAGGCAAGCAAGACCTATTGGCTACACCTTC
CDR3 protein: CARRQARPIGYTF

D gene: .
V gene: TRBV11-3
J gene: TRBJ2-1
CDR3 DNA: TGTGCCAGCAGCTTAGACAATGAGCAGTTCTTC
CDR3 protein: CASSLDNEQFF

D gene: TRBD2
V gene: TRBV28
J gene: TRBJ2-7
CDR3 DNA: TGTGCCAGCAGCCCAAACCCTCCTAGCGGGAGGCGGGGAGAGCAGTACTTC
CDR3 protein: CASSPNPPSGRRGEQYF

D gene: TRBD2
V gene: TRBV5-1
J gene: TRBJ2-2
CDR3 DNA: TGCGCCAGCAGCTTACTAGCGGGACTTGCCGGGGAGCTGTTTTTT
CDR3 protein: CASSLLAGLAGELFF